The present T cell receptor (beta chain) was sequenced within a study of blood T cells in healthy people across ages. General study results and limits: Higher diversity and more naive CD4+ cells were features of long-lived donors, compared to aged donors. The percentage of naive T cells correlated strongly with TCR beta diversity.

A second PCR, run for about 7 to 11 cycles, used a sample-barcoded 5' primer plus a J-beta primer mix. TCRdb re-called the 5' RACE reads with MiXCR, one entry per CDR3 protein. The repertoire has 760,000 or so distinct CDR3 sequences, around 25% of them found once; the top ten carry around 9.2%. Germline loops: CDR1 SEHNR, CDR2 FQNEAQ (reference sequence). Trimming stripped 6 bases from V and 7 bases from J, with 15 bases between. The CDR3 covers 14 residues. This clonotype has more than one count but fewer than ten. Its antigen is still unknown. These sequences were also reported in another study, on T cells of mothers and their children. This second report adds: Whether related or unrelated, pairs show similar shaping of TCR recombination output by thymic selection.

This clonotype originated in a boy younger than 18 in good health. The V call is TRBV7-9, the J call TRBJ1-4; tentative D call: TRBD1 (5 bases). Sequencing was performed on blood. The CDR3 region is CASSPARDVEKLFF. CDR3 DNA: TGTGCCAGCAGTCCGGCAAGGGACGTTGAAAAACTGTTTTTT.